A single sample gave rise to the 12 T cell receptor beta chains below, sequenced in a study of T cell responses to AZD1222 COVID-19 vaccine. Generated by immunoSEQ multiplex PCR, the TCRdb table keeps only in-frame clones and is missing some. Here the sample spans about 110,000 clones, roughly 86% being singletons. Source: peripheral blood, taken on day 0 of AZD1222 vaccination. The receptor set was obtained from an adult in good health.

V gene TRBV28 combines with J gene TRBJ1-2, with 9 bases identical to TRBD1. J gave up 5 bases and V 5 bases, and 6 bases lay outside the gene matches. The germline CDR1 and CDR2 sequences are MDHEN and SYDVKM. This CDR3 has 14 amino acids. This CDR3 reads CASSRQGEPYGYTF. The CDR3 coding sequence is TGTGCCAGCAGTCGACAGGGGGAACCTTATGGCTACACCTTC.

In this sample, this clone turned up once. This sample also contains other DNA sequences that code for the same CDR3. The rearrangement joins TRBV5-1 to TRBJ1-4, with TRBD1 as a possible D gene (5 bases). The CDR3 covers 15 residues. Trimming took off 1 base at V and 3 bases at J, with 10 bases between the two ends. Germline loops: CDR1 SGHRS, CDR2 YFSETQ. The CDR3 nucleotides read TGCGCCAGCAGCTTGTATGGGGGTCCTAATGAAAAACTGTTTTTT. Its protein product is CASSLYGGPNEKLFF. Full variable domain (missing parts from reference TRBV5-1 and TRBJ1-4): KAGVTQTPRYLIKTRGQQVTLSCSPISGHRSVSWYQQTPGQGLQFLFEYFSETQRNKGNFPGRFSGRQFSNSRSEMNVSTLELGDSALYLCASSLYGGPNEKLFFGSGTQLSVL.

This chain joins TRBV6-6 and TRBJ1-6; TRBD1 agrees at 7 bases. The CDR3 runs 14 residues. CDR1 MNHNY and CDR2 SVGAGI come from the germline V gene (reference sequence). V lost 2 bases, J lost 10 bases, and 5 bases stayed unmatched. CDR3 amino acids: CASSYNRGESPLHF. CDR3 DNA sequence: TGTGCCAGCAGTTACAACAGGGGAGAATCACCCCTCCACTTT.

This rearrangement joins TRBV20-1 to TRBJ2-1, with TRBD1 identical over 8 bases. The CDR3 length is 18 residues. Germline-derived CDR1 and CDR2 are DFQATT and SNEGSKA (reference sequence). The J segment lost 7 bases and the V segment lost 3 bases, leaving 20 bases of the junction unmatched. The CDR3 region is CSASKRTGTSVRGNEQFF. CDR3 sequence (DNA): TGCAGTGCTAGTAAAAGGACAGGGACTTCAGTAAGGGGGAATGAGCAGTTCTTC.

The chain uses TRBV5-4 and TRBJ1-6, with 8 bases matching TRBD1. CDR1 is SGHNT, CDR2 YYREEE, per germline (reference sequence). The CDR3 consists of 14 residues. The V and J ends lost 4 bases and 10 bases, in that order; junction bases with no gene match: 7. CDR3 nucleotide sequence: TGTGCCAGCAGCAAGGACAGGGATCGGTCACCCCTCCACTTT. As protein: CASSKDRDRSPLHF.

The rearrangement uses TRBV28 and TRBJ2-7, with D perhaps being TRBD1 or TRBD2 (5 bases each). The CDR3 is made up of 13 amino acids. Germline CDR1 reads MDHEN; CDR2 reads SYDVKM. Trimming left V 7 bases short and J 6 bases short, with 16 bases between. The CDR3 region is CASIHQAGTEQYF. In nucleotides, the CDR3 is TGTGCCAGCATCCACCAGGCAGGGACCGAGCAGTACTTC.

The chain recombines TRBV12-5 with TRBJ2-3; 7 nucleotides line up with TRBD1. The V gene end was trimmed by 7 bases and the J gene end by 1 base; junction bases not matched to a gene: 8. CDR3 length equals 15 residues. Germline-derived CDR1 and CDR2 are LGHNT and FRNRAP. CDR3 in amino acids: CASVAGQGGTDTQYF. DNA for the CDR3: TGTGCTAGTGTTGCGGGCCAGGGGGGCACAGATACGCAGTATTTT.

The chain is built from TRBV5-1 and TRBJ2-7, with 9 bases fitting TRBD1. CDR3 length: 15 amino acids. CDR1 SGHRS and CDR2 YFSETQ come from the germline V gene. J was trimmed by 7 bases and V by 4 bases; bases with no gene match: 12. The CDR3 bases are TGCGCCAGCAGCGTCACGACTGGGACAGGGCGAGAGCAGTACTTC. Amino acid sequence: CASSVTTGTGREQYF. Full variable domain (remainder filled in from reference TRBV5-1 and TRBJ2-7): KAGVTQTPRYLIKTRGQQVTLSCSPISGHRSVSWYQQTPGQGLQFLFEYFSETQRNKGNFPGRFSGRQFSNSRSEMNVSTLELGDSALYLCASSVTTGTGREQYFGPGTRLTVT.

The V and J genes are TRBV28 and TRBJ1-6, with D tentatively TRBD1 (5 bases). The ends were cut back, 3 bases at V and 7 bases at J, with 16 bases in the middle. The CDR3 contains 16 residues. Germline values: CDR1 MDHEN, CDR2 SYDVKM. CDR3 nucleotides: TGTGCCAGCAGTTTCAGGCACGGGACGGTAAATTCACCCCTCCACTTT. Protein product: CASSFRHGTVNSPLHF.

This chain joins TRBV11-1 and TRBJ2-1; tentative D call: TRBD2 (7 bases). Trimming took 2 bases from V and 2 from J, leaving 13 bases between them. Germline V gene sequence: CDR1 SGHAT, CDR2 FQDESV (reference sequence). This CDR3 comprises 16 residues. CDR3 protein: CASSLPGGPPYNEQFF. As DNA, the CDR3 is TGTGCCAGCAGCTTACCCGGGGGGCCCCCCTACAATGAGCAGTTCTTC. Filled out from reference TRBV11-1 and TRBJ2-1, the complete variable domain reads EAEVAQSPRYKITEKSQAVAFWCDPISGHATLYWYRQILGQGPELLVQFQDESVVDDSQLPKDRFSAERLKGVDSTLKIQPAELGDSAMYLCASSLPGGPPYNEQFFGPGTRLTVL.

The chain carries TRBV19 and TRBJ1-1, with D tentatively TRBD1 (6 bases). This CDR3 has 13 residues. CDR1 is LNHDA, CDR2 SQIVND, per germline (reference sequence). V was cut by 2 bases and J by 6 bases, with 10 bases left in between. The chain's CDR3 is CASSILGGAEAFF. The DNA of the CDR3 is TGTGCCAGTAGTATATTAGGGGGAGCTGAAGCTTTCTTT.

This chain uses TRBV6-5 with TRBJ1-1; a possible D gene is TRBD1 (6 bases). Trimming took off 10 bases at V and 0 bases at J, with 18 bases between the two ends. CDR1 and CDR2 (germline): MNHEY, SVGAGI. The CDR3 covers 15 residues. Here the CDR3 DNA reads TGTGCCACCGGGGGGGGCTCGGTAATGAACACTGAAGCTTTCTTT. This codes for CATGGGSVMNTEAFF.